These 10 T cell receptor beta chains were all obtained from the same sample, sequenced in a study of radiotherapy plus CTLA-4 blockade in lung cancer. Here immunoSEQ multiplex PCR was the method, and the copy in TCRdb shows in-frame clones only, minus some. Of over 100,000 clones detected, more than 75% appear once; the ten largest clones hold roughly 3.1%. Sequenced material: peripheral blood, taken from a patient treated with radiotherapy plus ipilimumab. The receptors stem from a human donor with non-small cell lung cancer that progressed on radiotherapy plus ipilimumab. Some clones in this sample may be carry-over from other donors' samples.

The chain has TRBV5-6 and TRBJ1-2; 8 bases match TRBD1. Germline CDR1 is SGHDT and CDR2 is YYEEEE. J gave up 6 bases and V 0 bases, and 4 bases lay outside the gene matches. This CDR3 comprises 14 residues. CDR3 coding DNA: TGTGCCAGCAGCTTGGTCACAGGGGGTGATGGCTACACCTTC. Its protein is CASSLVTGGDGYTF.

The V gene is TRBV4-1, the J gene TRBJ2-5, with D perhaps TRBD1 (6 bases). The CDR3 is 15 residues long. Trimming shortened V by 1 base and J by 5 bases, and 14 bases separated the two germline ends. The germline CDR1 and CDR2 sequences are MGHRA and YSYEKL. CDR3 amino acids: CASSQVAQGRETQYF. In DNA, the CDR3 is TGCGCCAGCAGCCAAGTTGCTCAGGGGCGGGAGACCCAGTACTTC.

Notes on this clone: The sample carries other DNA sequences with the same CDR3. The chain links TRBV19 to TRBJ1-1; perhaps TRBD1 as D (6 bases). Trimming cost V 6 bases and J 1 base, with 12 bases left between them. In germline, CDR1 is LNHDA, CDR2 SQIVND (reference sequence). This CDR3 is built from 14 residues. The CDR3 spells CASSPRGENTEAFF. DNA of the CDR3: TGTGCCAGTAGCCCCAGGGGCGAGAACACTGAAGCTTTCTTT.

This clone appeared once. The rearrangement uses TRBV11-1 and TRBJ2-5, with D hard to call. TRBJ2-7 matches the DNA end more closely, so the J call is doubtful. The CDR3 is 14 amino acids. Per the germline V gene, CDR1 is SGHAT and CDR2 is FQDESV (reference sequence). The CDR3 bases are TGTGCCAGCAGTTTGGACCTCGCCACCTACGAGCAGTACTTC. As protein: CASSLDLATYEQYF.

The V call is TRBV7-3, the J call TRBJ2-1; TRBD2 matches 9 bases. The length of the CDR3 is 16 residues. Germline trimming cut 2 bases from V and 10 bases from J; bases unmatched to any gene: 12. Germline V gives CDR1 SGHTA, CDR2 FQGTGA. The DNA of the CDR3 is TGTGCCAGCAGCTTAGGGGGAACTAGCGGGCAAGGGGAGCAGTTCTTC. Its translation: CASSLGGTSGQGEQFF.

This clone has a single count. The J gene is TRBJ1-2, the V gene TRBV7-9; 9 bases line up with TRBD1. Germline-derived CDR1 and CDR2 are SEHNR and FQNEAQ (reference sequence). The V gene end was trimmed by 5 bases and the J gene end by 7 bases; junction bases not matched to a gene: 17. The CDR3 covers 17 residues. The CDR3 here is CASSPSNGQGKFFGYTF. The CDR3 nucleotides read TGTGCCAGCAGCCCTTCAAACGGACAGGGGAAGTTTTTTGGCTACACCTTC.

The chain joins TRBV9 to TRBJ1-2, with D hard to call. The CDR3 contains 13 residues. Trimming took 5 bases from V and 7 from J, leaving 15 bases between them. The germline gives CDR1 SGDLS, CDR2 YYNGEE. The CDR3 DNA reads as TGTGCCAGCAGGATGACATCAGATGGTGGCTACACCTTC. Amino acids: CASRMTSDGGYTF.

The V and J genes are TRBV5-1 and TRBJ1-4; the match to TRBD1 covers 8 bases. Unmatched junction bases numbered 7, after V lost 0 bases and J lost 12 bases. Germline CDR1 and CDR2: SGHRS and YFSETQ. This CDR3 comprises 14 residues. The CDR3: CASSLGTTGDELFF. CDR3 nucleotide sequence: TGCGCCAGCAGCTTGGGGACGACAGGGGATGAACTGTTTTTT.

The chain carries TRBV7-2 and TRBJ2-3; D remains ambiguous. The CDR3 loop spans 16 amino acids. Trimming stripped 2 bases from V and 4 bases from J, with 16 bases between. CDR1 is SGHTA and CDR2 is FQGNSA in the germline V gene. CDR3 in DNA: TGTGCCAGCAGCTTATTCGGGCCCACGTCGGCAGATACGCAGTATTTT. This sequence encodes CASSLFGPTSADTQYF.

The chain links TRBV30 to TRBJ1-1; D is unresolved. There are 14 residues in the CDR3. CDR1 is GTSNPN and CDR2 is SVGIG in the germline V gene (reference sequence). V lost 3 bases, J lost 1 base, and 12 bases lay in between. In DNA form, the CDR3 reads TGTGCCTGGAGAATCGGAATAAGGAACACTGAAGCTTTCTTT. Amino acid sequence: CAWRIGIRNTEAFF.